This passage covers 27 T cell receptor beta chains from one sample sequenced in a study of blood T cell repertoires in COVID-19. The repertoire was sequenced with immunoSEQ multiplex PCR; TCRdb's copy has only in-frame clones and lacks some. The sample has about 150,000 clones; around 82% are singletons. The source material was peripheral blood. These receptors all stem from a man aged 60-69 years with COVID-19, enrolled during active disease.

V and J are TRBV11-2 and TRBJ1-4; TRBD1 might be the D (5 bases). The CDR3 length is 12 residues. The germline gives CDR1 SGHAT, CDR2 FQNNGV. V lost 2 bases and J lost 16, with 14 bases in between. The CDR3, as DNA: TGTGCCAGCAGCTTAACGGGGGTTAACCAGTTTTTT. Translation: CASSLTGVNQFF.

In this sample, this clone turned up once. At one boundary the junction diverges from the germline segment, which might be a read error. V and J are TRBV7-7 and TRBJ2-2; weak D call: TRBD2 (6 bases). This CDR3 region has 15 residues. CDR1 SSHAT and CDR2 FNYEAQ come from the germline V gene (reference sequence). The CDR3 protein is CASSITSGYAGELFF. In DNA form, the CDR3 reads TGTGCTAGCAGCATCACAAGCGGGTATGCCGGGGAGCTGTTTTTT.

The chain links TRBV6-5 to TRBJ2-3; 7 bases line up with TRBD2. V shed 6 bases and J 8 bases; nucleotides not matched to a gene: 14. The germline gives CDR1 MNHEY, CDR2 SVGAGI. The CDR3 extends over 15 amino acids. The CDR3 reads CASRTEGGSYSTQYF. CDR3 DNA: TGTGCCAGCAGGACCGAAGGCGGGAGCTATAGTACGCAGTATTTT.

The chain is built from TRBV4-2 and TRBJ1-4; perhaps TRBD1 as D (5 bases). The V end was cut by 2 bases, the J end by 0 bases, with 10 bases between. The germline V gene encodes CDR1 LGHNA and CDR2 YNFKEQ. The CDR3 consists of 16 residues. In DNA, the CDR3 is TGTGCCAGCAGCCAAACAGACAGAACAACTAATGAAAAACTGTTTTTT. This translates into CASSQTDRTTNEKLFF.

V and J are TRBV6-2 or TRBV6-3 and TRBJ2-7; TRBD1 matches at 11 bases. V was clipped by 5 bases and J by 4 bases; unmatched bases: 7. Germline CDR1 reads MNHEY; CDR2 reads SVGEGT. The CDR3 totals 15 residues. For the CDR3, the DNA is TGTGCCAGCAGTCGTCCGGGACAGGGGGATTACGAGCAGTACTTC. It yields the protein CASSRPGQGDYEQYF.

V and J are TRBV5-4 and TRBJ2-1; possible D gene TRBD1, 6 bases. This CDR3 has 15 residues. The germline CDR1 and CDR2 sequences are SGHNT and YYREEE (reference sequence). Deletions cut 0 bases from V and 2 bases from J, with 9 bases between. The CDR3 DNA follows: TGTGCCAGCAGCTTGGGACAGGCGACCTACAATGAGCAGTTCTTC. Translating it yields CASSLGQATYNEQFF.

The CDR3 DNA follows: TGTGCCAGCAGTTTACAGGCGAACACTGAAGCTTTCTTT. Its translation: CASSLQANTEAFF. The chain links TRBV12-3 or TRBV12-4 to TRBJ1-1; D not resolved. Trimming took 2 bases from V and 1 from J, leaving 5 bases between them. The CDR3 covers 13 residues.

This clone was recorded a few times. The CDR3 region is CATSVWGRDTQYF. CDR3 sequence (DNA): TGTGCCACCAGTGTCTGGGGGCGAGATACGCAGTATTTT. The chain has TRBV24-1 and TRBJ2-3, with D possibly being TRBD1 (6 bases). CDR1 and CDR2 (germline): KGHDR, SFDVKD. V was cut by 5 bases and J by 5 bases, with 10 bases left in between. CDR3 length: 13 residues.

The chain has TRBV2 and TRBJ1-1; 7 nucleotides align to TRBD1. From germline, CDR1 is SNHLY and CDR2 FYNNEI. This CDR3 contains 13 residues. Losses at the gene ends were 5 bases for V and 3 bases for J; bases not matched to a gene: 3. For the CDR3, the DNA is TGTGCCAGCAGTACCGACAGGGACACTGAAGCTTTCTTT. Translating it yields CASSTDRDTEAFF.

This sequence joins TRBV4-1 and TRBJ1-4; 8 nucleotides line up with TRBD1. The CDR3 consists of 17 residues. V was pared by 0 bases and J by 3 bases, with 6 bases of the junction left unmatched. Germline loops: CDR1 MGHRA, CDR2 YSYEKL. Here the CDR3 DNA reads TGCGCCAGCAGCCAAGATTGGACAGGGCAAGCTAATGAAAAACTGTTTTTT. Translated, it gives CASSQDWTGQANEKLFF.

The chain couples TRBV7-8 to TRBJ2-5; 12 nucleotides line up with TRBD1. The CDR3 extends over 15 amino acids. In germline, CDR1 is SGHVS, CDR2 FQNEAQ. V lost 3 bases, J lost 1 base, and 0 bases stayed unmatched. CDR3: CASSLGQGAQETQYF. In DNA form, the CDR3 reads TGTGCCAGCAGCTTGGGACAGGGGGCCCAAGAGACCCAGTACTTC.

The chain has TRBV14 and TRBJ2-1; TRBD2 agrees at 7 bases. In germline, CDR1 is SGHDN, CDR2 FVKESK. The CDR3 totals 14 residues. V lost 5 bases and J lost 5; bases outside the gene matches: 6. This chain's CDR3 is CASSSRDYDNEQFF. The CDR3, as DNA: TGTGCCAGCAGCTCCCGGGACTACGACAATGAGCAGTTCTTC.

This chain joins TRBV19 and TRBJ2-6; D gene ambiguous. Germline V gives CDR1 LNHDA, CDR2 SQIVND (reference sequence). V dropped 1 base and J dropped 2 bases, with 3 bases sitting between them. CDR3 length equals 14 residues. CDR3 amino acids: CASSIGPGANVLTF. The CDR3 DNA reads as TGTGCCAGTAGTATAGGGCCTGGGGCCAACGTCCTGACTTTC.

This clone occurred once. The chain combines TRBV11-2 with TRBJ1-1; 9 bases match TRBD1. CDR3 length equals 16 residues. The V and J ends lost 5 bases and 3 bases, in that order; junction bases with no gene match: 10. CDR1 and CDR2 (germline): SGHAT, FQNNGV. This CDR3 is CASSAYRGPRDTEAFF. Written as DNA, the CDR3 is TGTGCCAGCAGCGCCTACAGGGGGCCAAGGGACACTGAAGCTTTCTTT.

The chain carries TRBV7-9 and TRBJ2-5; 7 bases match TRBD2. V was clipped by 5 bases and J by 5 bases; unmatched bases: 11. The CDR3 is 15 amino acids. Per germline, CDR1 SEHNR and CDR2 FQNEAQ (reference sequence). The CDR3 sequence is CASSPRPAGGETQYF. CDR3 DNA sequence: TGTGCCAGCAGCCCCCGACCCGCCGGGGGGGAGACCCAGTACTTC.

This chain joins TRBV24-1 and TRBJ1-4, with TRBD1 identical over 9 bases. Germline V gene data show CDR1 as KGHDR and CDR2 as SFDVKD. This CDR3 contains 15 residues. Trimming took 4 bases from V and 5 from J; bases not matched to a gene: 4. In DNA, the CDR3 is TGTGCCACCAGTGACCCGGGGACAGGGAATGAAAAACTGTTTTTT. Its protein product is CATSDPGTGNEKLFF.

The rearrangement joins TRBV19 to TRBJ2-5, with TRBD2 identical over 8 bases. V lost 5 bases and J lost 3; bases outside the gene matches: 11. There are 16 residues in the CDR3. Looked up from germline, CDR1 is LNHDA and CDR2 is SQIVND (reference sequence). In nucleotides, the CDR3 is TGTGCCAGTAGTCTGCGGTCCGGGGGGGCCAAAGAGACCCAGTACTTC. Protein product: CASSLRSGGAKETQYF.

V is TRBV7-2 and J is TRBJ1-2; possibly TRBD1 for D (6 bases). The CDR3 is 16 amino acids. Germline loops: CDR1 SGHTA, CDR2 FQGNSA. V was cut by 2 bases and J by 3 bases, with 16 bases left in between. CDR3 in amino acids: CASSLNRPGGHYGYTF. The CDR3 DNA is TGTGCCAGCAGCTTAAATCGCCCTGGGGGCCACTATGGCTACACCTTC.

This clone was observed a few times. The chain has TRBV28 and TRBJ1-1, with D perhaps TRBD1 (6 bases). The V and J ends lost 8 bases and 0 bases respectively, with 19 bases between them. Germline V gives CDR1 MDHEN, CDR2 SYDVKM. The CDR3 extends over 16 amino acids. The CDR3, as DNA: TGTGCCAGCGTTAGAGGGGGATGGGTGGTGAACACTGAAGCTTTCTTT. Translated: CASVRGGWVVNTEAFF.

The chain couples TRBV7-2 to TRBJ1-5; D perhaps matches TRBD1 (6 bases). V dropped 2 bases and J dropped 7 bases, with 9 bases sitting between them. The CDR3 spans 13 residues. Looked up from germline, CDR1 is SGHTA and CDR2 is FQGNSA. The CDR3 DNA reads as TGTGCCAGCAGCTTAACCCAGGGGCAGCCCCAGCATTTT. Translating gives CASSLTQGQPQHF.

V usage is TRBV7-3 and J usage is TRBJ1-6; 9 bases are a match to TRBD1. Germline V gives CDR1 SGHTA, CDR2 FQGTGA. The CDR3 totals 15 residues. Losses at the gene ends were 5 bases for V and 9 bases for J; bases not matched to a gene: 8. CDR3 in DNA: TGTGCCAGCAGCGAGGGAGGGACAGGGATTTCACCCCTCCACTTT. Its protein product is CASSEGGTGISPLHF.

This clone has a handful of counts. The CDR3 region has the DNA TGTGCCAGCAGTTTTAGGGGACAGAGTAATTCACCCCTCCACTTT. Translated, it gives CASSFRGQSNSPLHF. This chain joins TRBV28 and TRBJ1-6, with TRBD1 matching over 7 bases. J gave up 6 bases and V 3 bases, and 5 bases lay outside the gene matches. This CDR3 region has 15 residues. The germline V gene has CDR1 MDHEN and CDR2 SYDVKM.

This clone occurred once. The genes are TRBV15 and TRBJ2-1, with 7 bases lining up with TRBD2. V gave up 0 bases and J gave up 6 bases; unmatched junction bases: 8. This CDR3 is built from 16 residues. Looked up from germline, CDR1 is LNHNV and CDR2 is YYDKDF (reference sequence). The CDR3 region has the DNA TGTGCCACCAGCAGAGAATACGCGGGAGACGTCAATGAGCAGTTCTTC. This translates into CATSREYAGDVNEQFF.

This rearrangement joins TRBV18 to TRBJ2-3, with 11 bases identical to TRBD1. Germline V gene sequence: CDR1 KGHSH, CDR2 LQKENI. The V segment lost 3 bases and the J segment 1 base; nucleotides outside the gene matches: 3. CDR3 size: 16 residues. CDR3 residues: CASSPGQGEGTDTQYF. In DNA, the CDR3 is TGTGCCAGCTCACCGGGACAGGGGGAGGGCACAGATACGCAGTATTTT.

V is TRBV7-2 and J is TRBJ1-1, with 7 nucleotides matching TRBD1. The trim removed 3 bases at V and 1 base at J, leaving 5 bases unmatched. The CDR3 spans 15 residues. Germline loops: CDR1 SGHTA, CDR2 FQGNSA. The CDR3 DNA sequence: TGTGCCAGCAGCTTCGCGACAGGGTGGAACACTGAAGCTTTCTTT. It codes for CASSFATGWNTEAFF.

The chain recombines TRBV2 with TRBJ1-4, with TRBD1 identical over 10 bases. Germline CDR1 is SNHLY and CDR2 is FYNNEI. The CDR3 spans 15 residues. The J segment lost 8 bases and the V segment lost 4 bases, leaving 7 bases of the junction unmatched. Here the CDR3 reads CASSAGQGDLEKLFF. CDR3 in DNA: TGTGCCAGCAGTGCCGGACAGGGGGATTTGGAAAAACTGTTTTTT.

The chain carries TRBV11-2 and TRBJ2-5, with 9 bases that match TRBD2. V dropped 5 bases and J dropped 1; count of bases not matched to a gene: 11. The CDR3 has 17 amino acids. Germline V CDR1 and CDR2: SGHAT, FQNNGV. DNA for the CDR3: TGTGCCAGCAGCCGGCAGGGCGGGGGGGGTTTCCAAGAGACCCAGTACTTC. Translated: CASSRQGGGGFQETQYF.